The 18 T cell receptor beta chains below come from one sample, sequenced in a study of tumor-infiltrating lymphocytes in primary liver carcinoma listed by TCRdb under 2017. Total RNA and DNA were co-extracted without cell sorting from roughly 20-30 mg of bulk tissue using the AllPrep DNA/RNA mini kit. Reads for this sample came from an Illumina HiSeq 2500. Starting from approximately 500 ng total RNA, TCRbeta-specific cDNA was produced by reverse transcription with a constant-region primer and ProtoScript II reverse transcriptase. Three nested multiplex PCR rounds, following a slightly modified ARM-PCR procedure, were used to build the TCRbeta libraries. Each of the first two PCR rounds ran for approximately 9 cycles and used multiplex TRBV1-TRBV30 forward primers together with a Cbeta reverse primer. Starting from the raw public reads, TCRdb applied fastp trimming at Q25, assembled clones with MiXCR and retained in-frame beta chains. Records with the same CDR3 protein are collapsed into one entry carrying the most frequent genes and DNA. The sample table lists 100,000 or so distinct CDR3 sequences, 69% of them with a count of one. The ten largest account for more than 8% of the sample.

Sequencing was performed on liver tumor tissue from sampling region 5. Explained via the paper, the cell subset or site label denotes: tumor region T5, tumor centre. Receptors originate from a woman aged 60-70 years with primary liver carcinoma and hepatitis B virus infection.

This clonotype was seen ten or more times. This chain links TRBV6-1 with TRBJ1-5; D gene ambiguous. The germline CDR1 and CDR2 sequences are MNHNS and SASEGT. The CDR3 covers 14 residues. Trimming cost V 7 bases and J 4 bases, with 14 bases left between them. As DNA, the CDR3 is TGTGCCAGCATGAAAGGCGCGGCTAATCAGCCCCAGCATTTT. This translates into CASMKGAANQPQHF.

The gene calls are TRBV6-1 and TRBJ1-5; no clear D gene. In germline, CDR1 is MNHNS, CDR2 SASEGT. Trimming removed 6 bases from V and 10 bases from J, with 16 bases in between. CDR3 length: 13 residues. CDR3 nucleotides: TGTGCCAGCAGCCTACTGGGAACTGAACCCCAGCATTTT. Translating gives CASSLLGTEPQHF.

This clonotype appeared a single time. The chain employs TRBV28 and TRBJ1-5, with D hard to call. Between the trimmed V and J ends, which lost 2 bases and 9 bases, there was a span of 14 bases. CDR1 is MDHEN, CDR2 SYDVKM, per germline. The CDR3 runs 14 residues. The CDR3 sequence: CASSLTTSRWPQHF. The CDR3 bases are TGTGCCAGCAGTTTAACGACTAGTAGGTGGCCCCAGCATTTT.

As for this clonotype: This may come from a read error, since a much larger clone is one base off. The V and J genes are TRBV12-3 or TRBV12-4 and TRBJ2-7; possible D gene TRBD2, 6 bases. The V gene lost 6 bases and the J gene lost 6 bases, with 15 bases spanning the gap. The CDR3 has 13 amino acids. The CDR3 sequence: CASRMAGFGEQYF. The CDR3 nucleotides are TGTGCCAGCAGGATGGCGGGATTTGGCGAGCAGTACTTC.

Comment on this clonotype: This sequence may be a read error, since a much larger clone differs from it by one base. A read error is likely, as this CDR3 ends without the conserved phenylalanine or tryptophan. The CDR3 region is CAISRTGGKEDTQYL. DNA for the CDR3: TGTGCCATCAGCCGGACAGGGGGCAAGGAAGATACGCAGTATTTG. The J gene is TRBJ2-3, the V gene TRBV10-3, with 11 bases identical to TRBD1. This CDR3 is 15 amino acids long. Germline CDR1 ENHRY, CDR2 SYGVKD. With 6 bases clipped from V and 5 bases from J, the junction kept 7 bases outside the gene matches.

This clonotype was observed a few times. The chain links TRBV5-1 to TRBJ2-2; D is ambiguous. This CDR3 is built from 16 residues. Per germline, CDR1 SGHRS and CDR2 YFSETQ. The V gene lost 5 bases and the J gene lost 0 bases, with 14 bases spanning the gap. The CDR3 DNA reads TGCGCCAGCAGTCCTCAACTCACTGCGAACACCGGGGAGCTGTTTTTT. Protein sequence: CASSPQLTANTGELFF.

Comment on this clonotype: Mismatch with germline at one junction end may stem from a read error. The V gene is TRBV11-2, the J gene TRBJ1-1, with unresolved D. Per the germline V gene, CDR1 is SGHAT and CDR2 is FQNNGV. This CDR3 region has 13 residues. CDR3 DNA sequence: TGTGCCAGCAACTTAGAGAGGTCTTCAGAAGCTTTCTTT. Protein sequence: CASNLERSSEAFF.

On this clonotype itself: This may stem from a read error, because a much larger clone lies one nucleotide away. V usage is TRBV30 and J usage is TRBJ2-5; possibly TRBD2 for D (6 bases). Looked up from germline, CDR1 is GTSNPN and CDR2 is SVGIG (reference sequence). The CDR3 extends over 15 amino acids. The V end was cut by 1 base, the J end by 4 bases, with 16 bases between. The CDR3 sequence is CAWSDGLAPRETQYF. Written as DNA, the CDR3 is TGTGCCTGGAGTGATGGCCTAGCGCCGCGAGAGACCCAGTACTTC.

V usage is TRBV5-1 and J usage is TRBJ2-7, with 7 nucleotides matching TRBD1. V shed 3 bases, J shed 6 bases, and the junction held 9 bases outside the gene matches. Germline values: CDR1 SGHRS, CDR2 YFSETQ. This CDR3 comprises 14 residues. The CDR3 DNA sequence: TGCGCCAGCAGCTCACAGGGGTCCACTACCGAGCAGTACTTC. It specifies CASSSQGSTTEQYF. The full variable domain, completed using reference TRBV5-1 and TRBJ2-7, is KAGVTQTPRYLIKTRGQQVTLSCSPISGHRSVSWYQQTPGQGLQFLFEYFSETQRNKGNFPGRFSGRQFSNSRSEMNVSTLELGDSALYLCASSSQGSTTEQYFGPGTRLTVT.

This clonotype was detected a few times. This may be a read error: a much more frequent sequence differs by one nucleotide. This chain connects TRBV12-5 to TRBJ1-6, with D unclear. The CDR3 is 13 amino acids. CDR1 is LGHNT, CDR2 FRNRAP, per germline. Deletions cut 1 base from V and 8 bases from J, with 6 bases between. The CDR3 region has the DNA TGTGCTAGTGGTTTGGAATCCGATTCACCCCTCCACTTT. Protein product: CASGLESDSPLHF.

About this clonotype itself: A junction boundary mismatches the germline segment, possibly from a read error. The J gene is TRBJ1-1, the V gene TRBV5-5; 8 nucleotides align to TRBD1. CDR3 length: 13 amino acids. The V gene's germline CDR1 is SGHKS and CDR2 YYEKEE (reference sequence). The CDR3 here is CVSSPRTGGRAFF. In DNA, the CDR3 is TGTGTCAGCAGCCCTCGAACAGGGGGAAGGGCTTTCTTT.

The chain combines TRBV7-3 with TRBJ1-2; weak D call: TRBD1 (5 bases). Germline V gene sequence: CDR1 SGHTA, CDR2 FQGTGA. This CDR3 is 15 amino acids long. V gave up 3 bases and J gave up 2 bases, with 13 bases separating them. The CDR3 loop is CASSLGLGANYGYTF. As DNA, the CDR3 is TGTGCCAGCAGCTTGGGCCTCGGGGCCAACTATGGCTACACCTTC.

This clonotype was counted once. A read error is possible here, since a much larger clone lies one base away. The rearrangement joins TRBV5-6 to TRBJ2-2; D is unclear. Germline V CDR1 and CDR2: SGHDT, YYEEEE. This CDR3 contains 11 residues. The chain's CDR3 is CTSKNTGELFF. The CDR3 DNA follows: TGTACCAGCAAAAACACCGGGGAGCTGTTTTTT.

With respect to this clonotype: This likely comes from a read error, as the CDR3 has no conserved phenylalanine or tryptophan at its end. The chain uses TRBV6-5 and TRBJ2-7, with TRBD2 matching over 14 bases. The V and J ends lost 7 bases and 9 bases, in that order; junction bases with no gene match: 11. The CDR3 sequence is 15 residues long. Looked up from germline, CDR1 is MNHEY and CDR2 is SVGAGI. This CDR3 reads CASKGLAGDVHVQYS. The CDR3 region has the DNA TGTGCCAGCAAGGGACTAGCGGGAGACGTCCACGTGCAGTACTCC.

This clonotype was counted ten times or more. This sequence joins TRBV4-1 and TRBJ1-3, with no clear D. The CDR3 is 16 residues long. Trimming pared 1 base from V and 0 bases from J, leaving 10 bases between. Looked up from germline, CDR1 is MGHRA and CDR2 is YSYEKL. The CDR3 protein is CASSQGQPTSGNTIYF. The CDR3 DNA follows: TGCGCCAGCAGCCAAGGTCAACCCACCTCTGGAAACACCATATATTTT.

The chain carries TRBV10-3 and TRBJ1-1; TRBD1 matches at 7 bases. Germline V gene lookup returns CDR1 ENHRY and CDR2 SYGVKD. This CDR3 region has 15 residues. The CDR3 here is CVTSESTGLGTEAFF. DNA of the CDR3: TGTGTCACCAGTGAGTCGACAGGGCTGGGCACTGAAGCTTTCTTT.

The J gene is TRBJ2-7, the V gene TRBV11-2; D may be TRBD2 (6 bases). The germline V and J ends were trimmed by 0 bases and 6 bases, with 15 bases remaining between them. This CDR3 contains 15 residues. Germline values: CDR1 SGHAT, CDR2 FQNNGV. The CDR3 here is CASSLDPAGTREQYF. CDR3 in DNA: TGTGCCAGCAGCTTAGACCCTGCGGGAACCCGCGAGCAGTACTTC.

CDR3 bases: TGCAGCATCGGAGTAGCGGGAGGTGGCACCGGGGAGCTGTTTTTT. Translated: CSIGVAGGGTGELFF. J is TRBJ2-2 and V is TRBV29-1; 10 bases align to TRBD2. The V and J ends lost 8 bases and 4 bases, in that order; junction bases with no gene match: 10. This CDR3 has 15 amino acids. Per the germline V gene, CDR1 is SQVTM and CDR2 is ANQGSEA.